This T cell receptor beta chain was recovered during a study of CD8+CD57+ T cells in acquired aplastic anemia. Study at large: CD4+ and CD8+ cells, once sorted, gave DNA averaging roughly 3 ug.

Deletions cut 3 bases from V and 5 bases from J, with 16 bases between. The CDR3 loop spans 15 amino acids. The V gene's germline CDR1 is SEHNR and CDR2 FQNEAQ (reference sequence). Study-level findings and limits: Statistical testing detected no significant gap in CD8+ Simpson's diversity between patients and controls.

It was patients with CD8+CD57+ cell expansion by flow cytometry who were chosen for sequencing. The patients, all of them, had severe acquired aplastic anemia. Patient blood was sampled before any therapy had been received. Concerning this clonotype itself: Its antigen is currently unknown.

Genomic DNA provided the template from which TCR beta VDJ and CDR3 profiles were obtained. MiXCR, applied by TCRdb to the reads, yields one record per CDR3 protein. The sample contains approximately 260,000 distinct CDR3 sequences, less than 85% of which appear only once. The clonotype originates from a human donor with aplastic anemia. Sequenced: sorted CD4+, CD8+, or CD8+CD57+ T cells (not recorded which) from PBMCs. The chain carries TRBV7-9 and TRBJ2-5, with D perhaps TRBD2 (6 bases). CDR3 in amino acids: CASSFDRQGGETQYF. CDR3 DNA sequence: TGTGCCAGCAGCTTCGATCGCCAAGGAGGGGAGACCCAGTACTTC.